This T cell receptor beta chain was recorded in a study of T cells after yellow fever vaccination. TCRdb recomputed calls from the 5' RACE reads with MiXCR, one row per CDR3 protein. The table records 620,000 or so distinct CDR3 sequences, 9% to 15% of them present only once. This clonotype was seen repeatedly, ten times or more. V was cut by 6 bases and J by 8 bases, with 19 bases left in between. This CDR3 contains 15 residues. V usage is TRBV23-1 and J usage is TRBJ2-2, with a possible D match to TRBD1 (5 bases). TRBV23-1 is treated as an ORF (open reading frame) with a function not yet certain. This specimen consisted of PBMCs, obtained on the day of the yellow fever booster vaccination. The origin of this receptor is a man between 25 and 39 years old who received the YFV17D yellow fever vaccine. Here the CDR3 reads CASSVVDTESGELFF. Here the CDR3 DNA reads TGCGCCAGCAGCGTCGTGGACACTGAGTCGGGGGAGCTGTTTTTT.